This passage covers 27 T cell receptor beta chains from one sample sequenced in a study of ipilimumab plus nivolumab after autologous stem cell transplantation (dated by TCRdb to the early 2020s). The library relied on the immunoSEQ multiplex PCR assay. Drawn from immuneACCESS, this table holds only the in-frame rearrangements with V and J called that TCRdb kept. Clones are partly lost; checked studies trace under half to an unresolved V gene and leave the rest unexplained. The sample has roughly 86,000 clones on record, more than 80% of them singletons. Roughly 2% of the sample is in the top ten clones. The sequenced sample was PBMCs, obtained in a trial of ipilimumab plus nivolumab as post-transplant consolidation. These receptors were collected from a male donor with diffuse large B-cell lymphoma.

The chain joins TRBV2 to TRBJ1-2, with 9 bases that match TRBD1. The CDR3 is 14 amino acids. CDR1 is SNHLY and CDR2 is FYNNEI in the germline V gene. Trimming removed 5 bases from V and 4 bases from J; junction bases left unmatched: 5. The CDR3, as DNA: TGTGCCAGCAGTTTGGACAGGGGATCCTATGGCTACACCTTC. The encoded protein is CASSLDRGSYGYTF.

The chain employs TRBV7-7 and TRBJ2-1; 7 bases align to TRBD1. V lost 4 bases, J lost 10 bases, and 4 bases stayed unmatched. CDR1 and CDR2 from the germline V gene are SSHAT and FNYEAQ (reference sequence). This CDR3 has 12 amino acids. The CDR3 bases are TGTGCCAGCAGCTCGGGACAGACGGAGCAGTTCTTC. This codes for CASSSGQTEQFF.

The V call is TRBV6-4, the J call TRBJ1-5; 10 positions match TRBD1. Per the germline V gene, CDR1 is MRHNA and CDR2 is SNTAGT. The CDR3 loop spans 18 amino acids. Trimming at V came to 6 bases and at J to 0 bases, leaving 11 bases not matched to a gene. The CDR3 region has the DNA TGTGCCAGCAGGCCGGGACAGGGGAATGGTTATAGCAATCAGCCCCAGCATTTT. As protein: CASRPGQGNGYSNQPQHF.

CDR3 sequence reads: CASSLPRTKNLFDSPLHF. The CDR3 coding sequence is TGTGCCAGCAGCCTTCCCAGAACGAAAAACCTCTTTGACTCACCCCTCCACTTT. This chain links TRBV5-5 with TRBJ1-6; D is undetermined. The V gene's germline CDR1 is SGHKS and CDR2 YYEKEE (reference sequence). This CDR3 is built from 18 residues. Trimming cost V 4 bases and J 10 bases, with 27 bases left between them.

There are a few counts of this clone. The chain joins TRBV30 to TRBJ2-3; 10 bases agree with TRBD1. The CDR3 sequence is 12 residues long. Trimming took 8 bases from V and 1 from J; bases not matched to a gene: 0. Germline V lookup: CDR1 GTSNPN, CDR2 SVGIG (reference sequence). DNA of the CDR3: TGTGCCGGACAGGGGGGCACAGATACGCAGTATTTT. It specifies CAGQGGTDTQYF.

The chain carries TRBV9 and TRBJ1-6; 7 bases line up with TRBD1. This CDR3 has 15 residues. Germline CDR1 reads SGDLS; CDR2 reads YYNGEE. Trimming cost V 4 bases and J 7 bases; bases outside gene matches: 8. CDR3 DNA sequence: TGTGCCAGCAGCAACAGACAGGGCGACAATTCACCCCTCCACTTT. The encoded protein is CASSNRQGDNSPLHF.

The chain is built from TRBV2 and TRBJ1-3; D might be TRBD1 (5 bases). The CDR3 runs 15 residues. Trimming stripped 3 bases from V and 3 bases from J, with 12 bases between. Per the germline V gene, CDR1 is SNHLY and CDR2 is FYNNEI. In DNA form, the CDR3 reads TGTGCCAGCAGTGATGGGGGTACTTATGGAAACACCATATATTTT. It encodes CASSDGGTYGNTIYF.

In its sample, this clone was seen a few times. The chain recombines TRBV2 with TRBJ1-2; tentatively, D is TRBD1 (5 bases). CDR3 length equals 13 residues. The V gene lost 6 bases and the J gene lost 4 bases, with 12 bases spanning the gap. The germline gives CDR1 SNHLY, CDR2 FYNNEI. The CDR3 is CASSFTGTYGYTF. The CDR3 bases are TGTGCCAGCAGCTTTACAGGTACCTATGGCTACACCTTC.

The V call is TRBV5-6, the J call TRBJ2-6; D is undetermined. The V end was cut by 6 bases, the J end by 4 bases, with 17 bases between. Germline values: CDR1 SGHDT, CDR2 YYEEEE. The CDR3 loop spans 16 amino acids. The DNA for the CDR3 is TGTGCCAGCACCCTATTGGGTGGGTCCGGGGCCAACGTCCTGACTTTC. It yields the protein CASTLLGGSGANVLTF.

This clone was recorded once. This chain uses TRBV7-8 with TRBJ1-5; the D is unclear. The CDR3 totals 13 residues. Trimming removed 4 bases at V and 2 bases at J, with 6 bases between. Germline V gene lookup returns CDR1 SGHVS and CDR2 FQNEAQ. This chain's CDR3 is CASSSDGNQPQHF. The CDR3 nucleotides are TGTGCCAGCAGCTCGGACGGCAATCAGCCCCAGCATTTT.

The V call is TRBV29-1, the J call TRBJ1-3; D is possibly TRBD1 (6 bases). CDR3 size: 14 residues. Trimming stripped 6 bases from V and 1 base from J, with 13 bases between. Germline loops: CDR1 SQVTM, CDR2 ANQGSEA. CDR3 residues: CSVIRDTSGNTIYF. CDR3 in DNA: TGCAGCGTGATACGGGACACTTCTGGAAACACCATATATTTT.

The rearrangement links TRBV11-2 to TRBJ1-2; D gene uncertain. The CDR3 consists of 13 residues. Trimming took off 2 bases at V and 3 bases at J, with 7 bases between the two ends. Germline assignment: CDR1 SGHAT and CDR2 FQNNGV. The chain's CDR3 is CASSLNFDYGYTF. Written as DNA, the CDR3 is TGTGCCAGCAGCTTAAACTTCGACTATGGCTACACCTTC.

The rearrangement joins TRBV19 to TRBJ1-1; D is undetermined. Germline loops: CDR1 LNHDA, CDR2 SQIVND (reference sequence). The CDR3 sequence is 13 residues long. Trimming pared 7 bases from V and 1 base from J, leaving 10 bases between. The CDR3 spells CASNSWENTEAFF. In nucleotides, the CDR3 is TGTGCCAGTAATAGCTGGGAGAACACTGAAGCTTTCTTT.

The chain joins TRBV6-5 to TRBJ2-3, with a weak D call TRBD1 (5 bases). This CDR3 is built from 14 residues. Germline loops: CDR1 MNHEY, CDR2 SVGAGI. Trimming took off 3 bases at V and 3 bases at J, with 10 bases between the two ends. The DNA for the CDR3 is TGTGCCAGCAGTTATAGGGGTACGACAGATACGCAGTATTTT. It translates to CASSYRGTTDTQYF.

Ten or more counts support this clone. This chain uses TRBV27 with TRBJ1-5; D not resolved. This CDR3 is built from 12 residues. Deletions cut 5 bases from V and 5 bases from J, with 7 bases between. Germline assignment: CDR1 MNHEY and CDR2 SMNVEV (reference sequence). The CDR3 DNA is TGTGCCAGCAGTACCTCATATCAGCCCCAGCATTTT. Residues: CASSTSYQPQHF.

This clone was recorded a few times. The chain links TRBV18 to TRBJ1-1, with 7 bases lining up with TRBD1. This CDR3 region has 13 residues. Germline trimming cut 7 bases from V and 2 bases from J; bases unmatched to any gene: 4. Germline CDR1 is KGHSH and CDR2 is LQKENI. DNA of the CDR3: TGTGCCAGCTTAGAAGGGGGCAACACTGAAGCTTTCTTT. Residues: CASLEGGNTEAFF.

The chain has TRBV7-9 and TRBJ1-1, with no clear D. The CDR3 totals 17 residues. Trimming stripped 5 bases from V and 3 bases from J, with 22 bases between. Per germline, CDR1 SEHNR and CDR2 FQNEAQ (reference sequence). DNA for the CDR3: TGTGCCAGCAGCACGGACGGGAGGCGGGAGGTGGACACTGAAGCTTTCTTT. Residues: CASSTDGRREVDTEAFF.

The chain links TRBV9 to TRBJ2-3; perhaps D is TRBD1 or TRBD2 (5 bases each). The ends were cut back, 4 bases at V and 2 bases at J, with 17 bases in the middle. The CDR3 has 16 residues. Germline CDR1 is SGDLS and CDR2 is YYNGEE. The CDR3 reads CASSPTSGRDTDTQYF. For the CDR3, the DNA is TGTGCCAGCAGCCCTACCTCGGGGCGCGACACAGATACGCAGTATTTT. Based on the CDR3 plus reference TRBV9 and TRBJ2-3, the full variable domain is DSGVTQTPKHLITATGQRVTLRCSPRSGDLSVYWYQQSLDQGLQFLIQYYNGEERAKGNILERFSAQQFPDLHSELNLSSLELGDSALYFCASSPTSGRDTDTQYFGPGTRLTVL.

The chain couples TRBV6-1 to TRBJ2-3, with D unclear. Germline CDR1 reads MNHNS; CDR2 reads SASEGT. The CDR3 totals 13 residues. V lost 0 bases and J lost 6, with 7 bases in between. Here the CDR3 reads CASSEAPRDTQYF. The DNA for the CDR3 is TGTGCCAGCAGTGAAGCCCCACGGGATACGCAGTATTTT.

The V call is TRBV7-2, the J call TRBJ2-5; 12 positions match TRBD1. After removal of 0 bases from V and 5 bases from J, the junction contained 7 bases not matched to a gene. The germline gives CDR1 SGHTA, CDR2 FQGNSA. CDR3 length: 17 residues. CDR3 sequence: CASSLAPGTGGSETQYF. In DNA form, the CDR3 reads TGTGCCAGCAGCTTAGCCCCCGGGACAGGGGGCTCTGAGACCCAGTACTTC.

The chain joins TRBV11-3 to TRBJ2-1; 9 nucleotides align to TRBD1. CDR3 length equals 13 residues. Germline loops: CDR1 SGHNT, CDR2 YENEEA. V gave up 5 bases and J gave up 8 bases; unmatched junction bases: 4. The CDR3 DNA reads TGTGCCAGCAGCCCGCGGGACAGGGATGAGCAGTTCTTC. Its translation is CASSPRDRDEQFF.

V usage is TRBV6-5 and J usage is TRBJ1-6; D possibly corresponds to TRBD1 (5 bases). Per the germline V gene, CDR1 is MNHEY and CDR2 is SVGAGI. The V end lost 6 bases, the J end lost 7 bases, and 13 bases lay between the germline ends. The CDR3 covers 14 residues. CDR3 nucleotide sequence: TGTGCCAGCAGCAGGGACTCGTGGAATTCACCCCTCCACTTT. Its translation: CASSRDSWNSPLHF.

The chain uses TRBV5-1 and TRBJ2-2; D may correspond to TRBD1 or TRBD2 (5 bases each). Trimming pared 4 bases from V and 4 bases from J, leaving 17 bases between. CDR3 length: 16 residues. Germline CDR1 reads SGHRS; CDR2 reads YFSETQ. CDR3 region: CASSPNRDRTTGELFF. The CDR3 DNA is TGCGCCAGCAGCCCTAACCGGGACCGAACCACCGGGGAGCTGTTTTTT.

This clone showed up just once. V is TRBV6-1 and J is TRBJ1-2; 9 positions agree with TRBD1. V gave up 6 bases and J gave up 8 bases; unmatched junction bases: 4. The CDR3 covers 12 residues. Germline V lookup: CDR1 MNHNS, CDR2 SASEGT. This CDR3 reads CASRPGTGGYTF. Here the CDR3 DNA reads TGTGCCAGCAGGCCGGGGACAGGGGGCTACACCTTC.

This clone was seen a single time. The CDR3 is CASSADSYEQYF. The CDR3 DNA is TGTGCCAGCAGCGCTGACTCCTACGAGCAGTACTTC. The chain combines TRBV2 with TRBJ2-7; D ambiguous. V dropped 6 bases and J dropped 0 bases, with 6 bases sitting between them. The CDR3 consists of 12 residues. CDR1 SNHLY and CDR2 FYNNEI come from the germline V gene.

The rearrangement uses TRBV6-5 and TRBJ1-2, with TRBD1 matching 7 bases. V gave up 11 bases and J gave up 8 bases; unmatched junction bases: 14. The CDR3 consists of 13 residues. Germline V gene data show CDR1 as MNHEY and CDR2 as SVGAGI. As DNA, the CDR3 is TGTGCCGTACGGGGGGAAGGGACAGCCGGCTACACCTTC. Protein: CAVRGEGTAGYTF.

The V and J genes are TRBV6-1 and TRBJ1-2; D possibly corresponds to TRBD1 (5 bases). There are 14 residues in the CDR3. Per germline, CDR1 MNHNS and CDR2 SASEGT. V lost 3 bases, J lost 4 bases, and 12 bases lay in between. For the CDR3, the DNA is TGTGCCAGCAGTGACTACGGGACTGGCTATGGCTACACCTTC. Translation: CASSDYGTGYGYTF.